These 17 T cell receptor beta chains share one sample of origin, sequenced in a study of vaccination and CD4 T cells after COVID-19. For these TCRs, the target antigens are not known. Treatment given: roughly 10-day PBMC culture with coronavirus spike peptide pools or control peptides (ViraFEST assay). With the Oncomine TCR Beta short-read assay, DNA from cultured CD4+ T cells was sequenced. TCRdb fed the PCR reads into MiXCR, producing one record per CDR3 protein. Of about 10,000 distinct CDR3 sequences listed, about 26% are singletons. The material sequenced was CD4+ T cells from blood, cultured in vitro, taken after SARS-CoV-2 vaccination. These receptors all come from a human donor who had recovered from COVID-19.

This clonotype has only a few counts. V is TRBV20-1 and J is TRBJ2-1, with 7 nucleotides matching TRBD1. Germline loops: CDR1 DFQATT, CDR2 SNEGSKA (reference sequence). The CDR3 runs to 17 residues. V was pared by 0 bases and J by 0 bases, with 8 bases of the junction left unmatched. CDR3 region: CSARDGLRGSSYNEQFF. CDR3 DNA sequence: TGCAGTGCTAGAGATGGGCTCAGGGGGAGCTCCTACAATGAGCAGTTCTTC.

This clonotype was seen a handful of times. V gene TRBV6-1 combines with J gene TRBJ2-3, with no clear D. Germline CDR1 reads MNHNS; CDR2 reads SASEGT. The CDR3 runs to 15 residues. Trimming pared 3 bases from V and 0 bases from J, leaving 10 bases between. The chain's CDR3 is CASSDPGLSTDTQYF. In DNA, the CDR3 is TGTGCCAGCAGTGACCCCGGTTTGAGCACAGATACGCAGTATTTT.

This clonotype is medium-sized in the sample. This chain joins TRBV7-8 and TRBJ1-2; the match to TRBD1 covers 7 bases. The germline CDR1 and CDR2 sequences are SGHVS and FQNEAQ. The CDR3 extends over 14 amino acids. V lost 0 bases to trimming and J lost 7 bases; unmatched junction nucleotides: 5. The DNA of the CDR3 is TGTGCCAGCAGCTTAGCAGGGGGCGCGAGTGGCTACACCTTC. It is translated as CASSLAGGASGYTF. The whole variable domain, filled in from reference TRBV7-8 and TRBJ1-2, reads GAGVSQSPRYKVAKRGQDVALRCDPISGHVSLFWYQQALGQGPEFLTYFQNEAQLDKSGLPSDRFFAERPEGSVSTLKIQRTQQEDSAVYLCASSLAGGASGYTFGSGTRLTVV.

CDR3 DNA sequence: TGTGCCAGCAGCCGAAAAGGGACTCCCGGGAATGAGCAGTTCTTC. Translated: CASSRKGTPGNEQFF. This chain links TRBV7-3 with TRBJ2-1; the D gene is possibly TRBD2 (6 bases). Per germline, CDR1 SGHTA and CDR2 FQGTGA. Trimming removed 5 bases at V and 7 bases at J, with 18 bases between. This CDR3 comprises 15 residues.

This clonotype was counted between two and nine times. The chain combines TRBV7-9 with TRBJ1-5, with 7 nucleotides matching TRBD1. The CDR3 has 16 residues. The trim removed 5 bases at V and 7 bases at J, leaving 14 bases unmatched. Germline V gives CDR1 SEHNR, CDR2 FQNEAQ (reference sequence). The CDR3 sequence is CASSPGTDREEQPQHF. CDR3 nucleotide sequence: TGTGCCAGCAGCCCCGGAACCGACAGGGAAGAACAGCCCCAGCATTTT.

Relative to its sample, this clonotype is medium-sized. The CDR3 loop reads CASSLDPRGPFGETQYF. Written as DNA, the CDR3 is TGTGCCAGCAGCTTGGACCCACGGGGCCCCTTCGGAGAGACCCAGTACTTC. V is TRBV7-6 and J is TRBJ2-5; tentatively, D is TRBD1 or TRBD2 (5 bases each). V was trimmed by 3 bases and J by 4 bases, leaving 21 bases between them. The germline gives CDR1 SGHVS, CDR2 FNYEAQ. CDR3 length: 17 amino acids. The full variable domain, with the rest looked up from reference TRBV7-6 and TRBJ2-5, is GAGVSQSPRYKVTKRGQDVALRCDPISGHVSLYWYRQALGQGPEFLTYFNYEAQQDKSGLPNDRFSAERPEGSISTLTIQRTEQRDSAMYRCASSLDPRGPFGETQYFGPGTRLLVL.

CDR3 sequence (DNA): TGTGCCAGCAGCCATCTAGGAGGAGAGACCCAGTACTTC. Protein sequence: CASSHLGGETQYF. V usage is TRBV5-4 and J usage is TRBJ2-5, with a possible D match to TRBD2 (5 bases). V gave up 4 bases and J gave up 4 bases, with 11 bases separating them. From germline, CDR1 is SGHNT and CDR2 YYREEE (reference sequence). This CDR3 comprises 13 residues.

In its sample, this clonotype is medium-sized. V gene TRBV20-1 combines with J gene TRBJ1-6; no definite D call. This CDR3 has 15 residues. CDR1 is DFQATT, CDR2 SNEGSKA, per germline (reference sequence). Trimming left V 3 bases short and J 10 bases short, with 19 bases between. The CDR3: CSARTRLTRESPLHF. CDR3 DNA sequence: TGCAGTGCTAGGACGCGACTGACCCGGGAATCACCCCTCCACTTT.

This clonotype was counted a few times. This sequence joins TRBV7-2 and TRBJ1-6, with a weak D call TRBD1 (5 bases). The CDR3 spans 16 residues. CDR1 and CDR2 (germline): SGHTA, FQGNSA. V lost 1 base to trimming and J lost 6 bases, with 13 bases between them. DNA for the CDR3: TGTGCCAGCAGCTTAGACTCGGGACTTGTTAATTCACCCCTCCACTTT. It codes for CASSLDSGLVNSPLHF.

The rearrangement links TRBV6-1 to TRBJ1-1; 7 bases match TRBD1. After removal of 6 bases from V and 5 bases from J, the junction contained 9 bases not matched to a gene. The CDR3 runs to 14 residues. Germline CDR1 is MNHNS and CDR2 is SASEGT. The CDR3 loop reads CASRAGGVSTEAFF. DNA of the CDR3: TGTGCCAGCAGGGCAGGGGGTGTAAGTACTGAAGCTTTCTTT.

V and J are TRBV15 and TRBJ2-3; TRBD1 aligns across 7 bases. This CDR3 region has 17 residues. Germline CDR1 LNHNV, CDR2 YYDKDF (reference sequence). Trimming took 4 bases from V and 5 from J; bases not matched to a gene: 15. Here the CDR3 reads CATSKQALGQLKDTQYF. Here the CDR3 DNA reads TGTGCCACCAGCAAACAAGCCTTGGGACAGCTGAAAGATACGCAGTATTTT.

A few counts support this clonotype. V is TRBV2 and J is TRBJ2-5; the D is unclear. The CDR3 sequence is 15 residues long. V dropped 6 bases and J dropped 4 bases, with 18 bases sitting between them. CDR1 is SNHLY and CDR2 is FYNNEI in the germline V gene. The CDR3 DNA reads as TGTGCCAGCAGCGCGCTAGTTTCGGTGGGAGAGACCCAGTACTTC. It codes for CASSALVSVGETQYF.

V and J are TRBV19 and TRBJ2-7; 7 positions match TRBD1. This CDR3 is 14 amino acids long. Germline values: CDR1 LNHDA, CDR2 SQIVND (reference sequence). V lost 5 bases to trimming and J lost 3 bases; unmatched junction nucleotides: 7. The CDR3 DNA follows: TGTGCCAGTAGTCGACAGGGAAGAGGCTACGAGCAGTACTTC. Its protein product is CASSRQGRGYEQYF.

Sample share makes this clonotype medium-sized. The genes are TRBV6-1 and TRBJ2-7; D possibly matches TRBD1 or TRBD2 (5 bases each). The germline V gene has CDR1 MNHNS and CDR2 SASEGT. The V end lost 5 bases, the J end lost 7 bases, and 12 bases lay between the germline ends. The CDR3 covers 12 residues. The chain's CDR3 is CASSPFEGEQYF. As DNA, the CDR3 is TGTGCCAGCAGTCCTTTTGAGGGGGAGCAGTACTTC.

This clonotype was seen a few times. The CDR3 nucleotides read TGTGCCAGCAGCCCCCAGACAGGGACGTTGCACGGAAACATTCAGTACTTC. It yields the protein CASSPQTGTLHGNIQYF. The chain recombines TRBV7-9 with TRBJ2-4, with TRBD1 matching over 7 bases. Germline CDR1 reads SEHNR; CDR2 reads FQNEAQ (reference sequence). CDR3 length: 17 residues. With V trimmed by 5 bases and J by 6 bases, 16 bases remained unmatched.

CDR3 nucleotide sequence: TGTGCCAGCAGTTGGGGGACGGAGCAGCCCCAGCATTTT. Translating it yields CASSWGTEQPQHF. The V gene is TRBV11-2, the J gene TRBJ1-5, with a weak D call TRBD1 (5 bases). V shed 6 bases and J shed 7 bases, with 13 bases lying between them. The CDR3 consists of 13 residues. From germline, CDR1 is SGHAT and CDR2 FQNNGV.

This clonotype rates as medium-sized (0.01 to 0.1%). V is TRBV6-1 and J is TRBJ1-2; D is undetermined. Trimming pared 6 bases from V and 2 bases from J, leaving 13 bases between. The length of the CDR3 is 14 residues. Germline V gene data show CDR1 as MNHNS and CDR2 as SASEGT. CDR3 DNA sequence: TGTGCCAGCAGCCCCGGTGGATTGAACTATGGCTACACCTTC. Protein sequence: CASSPGGLNYGYTF.